This TCR beta chain derives from a study of blood T cells in healthy people across ages. General study results and limits: PBMC samples, being unsorted, prevented any conclusive comparison of naive and antigen-experienced cells.

V lost 2 bases to trimming and J lost 1 base, with 10 bases between them. Germline V lookup: CDR1 KGHSH, CDR2 LQKENI. The CDR3 consists of 15 residues. This clonotype was picked up a small number of times. Its antigen remains unidentified. It was with a sample-barcoded 5' primer and a J-beta primer mix that a second PCR of roughly 7 to 11 cycles was run. TCRdb passed the 5' RACE reads through MiXCR, listing each CDR3 protein once. The sample gives 600,000 or so distinct CDR3 sequences, around a fifth of which show up once; roughly 3.6% is in the top ten. The chain carries TRBV18 and TRBJ2-3, with D tentatively TRBD2 (6 bases). The source material was blood. This receptor was taken from a man in his 70s in good health. Here the CDR3 reads CASSPTGVGTDTQYF. DNA of the CDR3: TGTGCCAGCTCACCAACGGGAGTGGGCACAGATACGCAGTATTTT. Full variable domain (missing parts from reference TRBV18 and TRBJ2-3): NAGVMQNPRHLVRRRGQEARLRCSPMKGHSHVYWYRQLPEEGLKFMVYLQKENIIDESGMPKERFSAEFPKEGPSILRIQQVVRGDSAAYFCASSPTGVGTDTQYFGPGTRLTVL.